Listed here are 8 T cell receptor beta chains from one sample, sequenced in a study of blood T cells in healthy people across ages. The use of a sample-barcoded 5' primer and a J-beta primer mix characterized a second PCR of about 7 to 12 cycles. TCRdb recomputed calls from the 5' RACE reads with MiXCR, one row per CDR3 protein. Of 600,000 to 650,000 distinct CDR3 sequences in the sample, roughly 50% were seen once. The specimen was blood. Receptors originate from a man in his 60s in good health.

The chain is built from TRBV6-5 and TRBJ1-2; D ambiguous. V was trimmed by 3 bases and J by 6 bases, leaving 17 bases between them. The CDR3 loop spans 15 amino acids. Germline assignment: CDR1 MNHEY and CDR2 SVGAGI. CDR3 sequence: CASSYYNSLSDGYTF. The CDR3 region has the DNA TGTGCCAGCAGTTATTATAACAGTCTCTCGGATGGCTACACCTTC.

V and J are TRBV5-4 and TRBJ2-2; the match to TRBD2 covers 10 bases. Germline V CDR1 and CDR2: SGHNT, YYREEE (reference sequence). This CDR3 is 15 amino acids long. V lost 2 bases and J lost 6; bases outside the gene matches: 4. The CDR3 loop reads CASSLSGGGAGELFF. The CDR3 coding sequence is TGTGCCAGCAGCTTAAGCGGGGGGGGCGCCGGGGAGCTGTTTTTT. Full variable domain (missing parts from reference TRBV5-4 and TRBJ2-2): ETGVTQSPTHLIKTRGQQVTLRCSSQSGHNTVSWYQQALGQGPQFIFQYYREEENGRGNFPPRFSGLQFPNYSSELNVNALELDDSALYLCASSLSGGGAGELFFGEGSRLTVL.

This clonotype was detected once. This chain's CDR3 is CASRSNRDSYEQYF. CDR3 in DNA: TGTGCCAGCAGATCGAACAGGGATTCCTACGAGCAGTACTTC. The gene calls are TRBV27 and TRBJ2-7; weak D call: TRBD1 (6 bases). Trimming left V 6 bases short and J 1 base short, with 13 bases between. CDR3 length: 14 amino acids. Germline V gene lookup returns CDR1 MNHEY and CDR2 SMNVEV (reference sequence).

The J gene is TRBJ2-5, the V gene TRBV12-3 or TRBV12-4; 9 bases match TRBD1. This CDR3 is built from 14 residues. V gave up 5 bases and J gave up 4 bases; unmatched junction bases: 5. The CDR3 DNA is TGTGCCAGCAGTGATAACAGGGGGCGAGAGACCCAGTACTTC. It translates to CASSDNRGRETQYF.

This clonotype was detected only a few times. The chain recombines TRBV5-1 with TRBJ2-6; D uncertain. The germline V gene has CDR1 SGHRS and CDR2 YFSETQ. The CDR3 is 16 amino acids. V gave up 5 bases and J gave up 0 bases, with 12 bases separating them. The CDR3 loop is CASRTAGNSGANVLTF. CDR3 coding DNA: TGCGCCAGCAGAACGGCAGGCAACTCTGGGGCCAACGTCCTGACTTTC.

There are a few counts of this clonotype. J is TRBJ1-2 and V is TRBV12-3 or TRBV12-4, with 7 bases lining up with TRBD1. The V gene end was trimmed by 3 bases and the J gene end by 1 base; junction bases not matched to a gene: 5. This CDR3 has 15 amino acids. The CDR3 DNA is TGTGCCAGCAGTTTTACAGGGGTGTATAACTATGGCTACACCTTC. Translating it yields CASSFTGVYNYGYTF.

The chain links TRBV6-5 to TRBJ2-6; 9 bases align to TRBD1. This CDR3 region has 19 residues. Germline CDR1 and CDR2: MNHEY and SVGAGI. After removal of 2 bases from V and 1 base from J, the junction contained 9 bases not matched to a gene. The CDR3 nucleotides read TGTGCCAGCAGTTACCCTCCGGGACAGGGACCTTCTGGGGCCAACGTCCTGACTTTC. Protein sequence: CASSYPPGQGPSGANVLTF.

The chain combines TRBV3-1 with TRBJ2-7; tentative D call: TRBD1 (6 bases). Trimming left V 0 bases short and J 0 bases short, with 9 bases between. The germline gives CDR1 LGHDT, CDR2 YNNKEL (reference sequence). The CDR3 contains 15 residues. The DNA for the CDR3 is TGTGCCAGCAGCCAAGACGTCAGGGGCTCCTACGAGCAGTACTTC. This gives the protein CASSQDVRGSYEQYF.